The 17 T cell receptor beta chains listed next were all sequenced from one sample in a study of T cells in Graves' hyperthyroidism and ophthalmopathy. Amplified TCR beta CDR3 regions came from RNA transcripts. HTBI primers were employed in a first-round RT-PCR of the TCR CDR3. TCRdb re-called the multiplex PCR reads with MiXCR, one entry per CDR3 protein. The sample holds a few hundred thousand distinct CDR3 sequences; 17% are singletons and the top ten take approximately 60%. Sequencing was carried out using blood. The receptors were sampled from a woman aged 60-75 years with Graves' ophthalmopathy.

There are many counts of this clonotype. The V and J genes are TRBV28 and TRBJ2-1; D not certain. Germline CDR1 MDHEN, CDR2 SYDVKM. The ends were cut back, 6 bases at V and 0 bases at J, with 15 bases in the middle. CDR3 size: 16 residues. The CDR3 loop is CASRDASSSSYNEQFF. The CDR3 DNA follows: TGTGCCAGCAGAGATGCGTCCAGCAGCTCCTACAATGAGCAGTTCTTC. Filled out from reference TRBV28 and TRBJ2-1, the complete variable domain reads DVKVTQSSRYLVKRTGEKVFLECVQDMDHENMFWYRQDPGLGLRLIYFSYDVKMKEKGDIPEGYSVSREKKERFSLILESASTNQTSMYLCASRDASSSSYNEQFFGPGTRLTVL.

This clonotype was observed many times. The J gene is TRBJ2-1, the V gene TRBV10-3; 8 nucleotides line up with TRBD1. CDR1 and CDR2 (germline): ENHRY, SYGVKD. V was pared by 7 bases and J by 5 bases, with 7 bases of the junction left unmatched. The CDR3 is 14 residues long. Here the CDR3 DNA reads TGTGCCATCACCCCGGGACAGGCGAACAATGAGCAGTTCTTC. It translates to CAITPGQANNEQFF.

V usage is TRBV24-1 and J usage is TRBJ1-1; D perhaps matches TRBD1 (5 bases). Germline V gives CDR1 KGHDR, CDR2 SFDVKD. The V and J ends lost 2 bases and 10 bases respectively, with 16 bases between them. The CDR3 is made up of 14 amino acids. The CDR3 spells CATSDSAQRQGAFF. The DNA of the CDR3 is TGTGCCACCAGTGATTCCGCCCAGAGGCAGGGAGCTTTCTTT.

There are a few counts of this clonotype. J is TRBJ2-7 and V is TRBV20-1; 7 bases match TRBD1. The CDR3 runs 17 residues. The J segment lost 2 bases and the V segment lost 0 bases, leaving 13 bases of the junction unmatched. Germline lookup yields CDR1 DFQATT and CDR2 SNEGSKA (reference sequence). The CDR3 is CSARDSGIRDRPYEQYF. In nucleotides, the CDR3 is TGCAGTGCTAGAGATTCGGGGATCCGGGACAGACCCTACGAGCAGTACTTC.

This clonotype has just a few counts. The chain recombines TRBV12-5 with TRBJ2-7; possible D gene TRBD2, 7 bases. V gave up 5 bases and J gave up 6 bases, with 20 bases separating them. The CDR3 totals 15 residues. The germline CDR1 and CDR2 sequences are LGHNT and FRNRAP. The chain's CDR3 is CASGRGDINFREQYF. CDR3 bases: TGTGCTAGTGGTCGGGGGGACATTAACTTCCGCGAGCAGTACTTC.

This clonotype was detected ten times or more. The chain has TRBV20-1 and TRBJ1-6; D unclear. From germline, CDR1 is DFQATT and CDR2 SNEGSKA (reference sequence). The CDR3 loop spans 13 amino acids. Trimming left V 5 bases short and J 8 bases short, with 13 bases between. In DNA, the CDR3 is TGCAGTGCTGCATCTCTGGAGGATTCACCCCTCCACTTT. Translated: CSAASLEDSPLHF.

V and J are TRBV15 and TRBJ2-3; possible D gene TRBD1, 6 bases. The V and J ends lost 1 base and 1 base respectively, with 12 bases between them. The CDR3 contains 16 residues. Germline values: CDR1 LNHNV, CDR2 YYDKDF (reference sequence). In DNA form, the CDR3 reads TGTGCCACCAGCAGAGGGACGGACAGTCGCACAGATACGCAGTATTTT. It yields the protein CATSRGTDSRTDTQYF.

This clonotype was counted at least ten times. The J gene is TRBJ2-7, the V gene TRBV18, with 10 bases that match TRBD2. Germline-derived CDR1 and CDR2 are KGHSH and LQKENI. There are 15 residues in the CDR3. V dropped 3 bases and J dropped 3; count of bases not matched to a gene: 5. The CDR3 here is CASSPGLADNYEQYF. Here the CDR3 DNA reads TGTGCCAGCTCACCTGGACTAGCGGATAACTACGAGCAGTACTTC.

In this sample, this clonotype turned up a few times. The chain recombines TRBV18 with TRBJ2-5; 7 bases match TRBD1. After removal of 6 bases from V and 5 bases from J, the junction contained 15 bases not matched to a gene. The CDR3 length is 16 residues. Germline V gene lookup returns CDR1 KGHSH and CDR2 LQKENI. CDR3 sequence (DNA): TGTGCCAGCTCCCGTAGACAGGGTCTCTCCGGGGAGACCCAGTACTTC. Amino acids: CASSRRQGLSGETQYF.

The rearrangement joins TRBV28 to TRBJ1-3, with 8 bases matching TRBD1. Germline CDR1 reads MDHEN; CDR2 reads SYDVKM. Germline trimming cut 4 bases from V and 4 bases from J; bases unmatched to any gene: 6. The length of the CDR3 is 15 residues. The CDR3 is CASSSGTGTGNTIYF. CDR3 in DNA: TGTGCCAGCAGTTCCGGGACAGGAACGGGAAACACCATATATTTT.

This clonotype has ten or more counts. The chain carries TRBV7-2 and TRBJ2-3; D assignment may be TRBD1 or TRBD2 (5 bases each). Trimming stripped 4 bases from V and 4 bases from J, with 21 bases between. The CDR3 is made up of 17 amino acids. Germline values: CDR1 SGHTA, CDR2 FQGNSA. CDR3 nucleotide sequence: TGTGCCAGCAGCTCGAGGGCTTATACTCAAGGGGCAGATACGCAGTATTTT. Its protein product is CASSSRAYTQGADTQYF.

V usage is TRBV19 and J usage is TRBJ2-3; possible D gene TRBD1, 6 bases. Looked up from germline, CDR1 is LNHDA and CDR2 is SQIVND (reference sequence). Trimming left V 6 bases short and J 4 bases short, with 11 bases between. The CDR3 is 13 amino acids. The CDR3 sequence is CASSSTGSDTQYF. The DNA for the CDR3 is TGTGCCAGTAGCTCCACAGGGTCAGATACGCAGTATTTT.

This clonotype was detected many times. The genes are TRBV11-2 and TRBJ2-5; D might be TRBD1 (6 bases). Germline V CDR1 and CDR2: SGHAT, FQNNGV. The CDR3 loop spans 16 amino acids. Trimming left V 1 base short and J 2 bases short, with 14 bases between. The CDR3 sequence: CASSLVGQSRQETQYF. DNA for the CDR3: TGTGCCAGCAGCTTAGTTGGACAGTCGAGACAAGAGACCCAGTACTTC.

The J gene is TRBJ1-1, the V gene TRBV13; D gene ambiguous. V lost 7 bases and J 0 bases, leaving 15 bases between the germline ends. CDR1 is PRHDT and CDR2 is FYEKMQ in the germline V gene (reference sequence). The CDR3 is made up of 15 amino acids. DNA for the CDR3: TGTGCCAGCACCCTACTACGGCCGGTGAACACTGAAGCTTTCTTT. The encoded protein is CASTLLRPVNTEAFF.

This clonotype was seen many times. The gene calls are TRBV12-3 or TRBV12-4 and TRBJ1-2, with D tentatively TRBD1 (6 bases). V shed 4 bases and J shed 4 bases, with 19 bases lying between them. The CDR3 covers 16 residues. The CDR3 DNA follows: TGTGCCAGCAGTTCCTTCGACAGGCGGAACGGCTATGGCTACACCTTC. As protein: CASSSFDRRNGYGYTF.

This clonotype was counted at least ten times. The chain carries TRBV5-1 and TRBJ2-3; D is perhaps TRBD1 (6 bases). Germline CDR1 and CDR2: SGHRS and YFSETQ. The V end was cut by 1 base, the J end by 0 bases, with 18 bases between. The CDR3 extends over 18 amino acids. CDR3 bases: TGCGCCAGCAGCTTGCTCCCTTTACAGGGAGATAGCACAGATACGCAGTATTTT. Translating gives CASSLLPLQGDSTDTQYF. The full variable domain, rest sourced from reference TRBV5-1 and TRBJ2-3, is KAGVTQTPRYLIKTRGQQVTLSCSPISGHRSVSWYQQTPGQGLQFLFEYFSETQRNKGNFPGRFSGRQFSNSRSEMNVSTLELGDSALYLCASSLLPLQGDSTDTQYFGPGTRLTVL.

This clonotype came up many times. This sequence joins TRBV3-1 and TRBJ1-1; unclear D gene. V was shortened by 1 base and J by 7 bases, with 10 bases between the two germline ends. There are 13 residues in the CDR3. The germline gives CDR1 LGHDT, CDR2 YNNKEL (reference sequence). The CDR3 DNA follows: TGTGCCAGCAGCCAAGTTGGGGAATTTGAAGCTTTCTTT. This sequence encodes CASSQVGEFEAFF.